These T cell receptor beta chains were read from a single sample in a study of T cell repertoires in cytomegalovirus infection. MiXCR was run by TCRdb on the reads, yielding one entry per CDR3 protein. Of roughly 720,000 distinct CDR3 sequences in the sample, 35% are singletons; the top ten hold around 3%. The sample comprised PBMCs. These receptors all stem from a human donor in good health (CMV status not recorded). Some clones in this sample may be carry-over from other donors' samples. CDR3s include the opening cysteine and the closing phenylalanine or tryptophan. A D gene is named only where the DNA matches it firmly. The listing skips clone size in some rows; elsewhere it reads once, few, many or a size class.

abundance: few
v_gene: TRBV5-5
j_gene: TRBJ1-5
d_gene: NA
CDR3aa: CASSRDAGNQPQHF
CDR3nt: TGTGCCAGCAGCCGGGATGCTGGAAATCAGCCCCAGCATTTT

abundance: NA
v_gene: TRBV10-3
j_gene: TRBJ2-1
d_gene: TRBD2
CDR3aa: CATRVIAGNNEQFF
CDR3nt: TGTGCCACCCGGGTGATAGCGGGGAACAATGAGCAGTTCTTC

abundance: few
v_gene: TRBV19
j_gene: TRBJ1-4
d_gene: NA
CDR3aa: CASGDMKNEKLFF
CDR3nt: TGTGCCAGTGGGGACATGAAGAATGAAAAACTGTTTTTT

abundance: NA
v_gene: TRBV19
j_gene: TRBJ2-5
d_gene: TRBD2
CDR3aa: CASRSSGGAQETQYF
CDR3nt: TGTGCCAGTAGATCTAGCGGGGGTGCGCAAGAGACCCAGTACTTC

abundance: few
v_gene: TRBV7-3
j_gene: TRBJ2-1
d_gene: TRBD1
CDR3aa: CASSRDSTSNNEQFF
CDR3nt: TGTGCCAGCAGCCGGGACAGTACGTCGAACAATGAGCAGTTCTTC

abundance: NA
v_gene: TRBV20-1
j_gene: TRBJ1-2
d_gene: NA
CDR3aa: CSAPRVDNYGYTF
CDR3nt: TGCAGTGCTCCGAGGGTGGATAACTATGGCTACACCTTC

abundance: NA
v_gene: TRBV6-5
j_gene: TRBJ2-1
d_gene: TRBD2
CDR3aa: CASSYKTSISVDEQFF
CDR3nt: TGTGCCAGCAGTTACAAGACTAGCATAAGCGTAGATGAGCAGTTCTTC

abundance: NA
v_gene: TRBV12-3/TRBV12-4
j_gene: TRBJ1-4
d_gene: TRBD1
CDR3aa: CASSNLPDREDEKLFF
CDR3nt: TGTGCCAGCAGTAATCTTCCGGACAGGGAGGATGAAAAACTGTTTTTT

abundance: few
v_gene: TRBV19
j_gene: TRBJ2-2
d_gene: NA
CDR3aa: CASSIFGSTGELFF
CDR3nt: TGTGCCAGTAGTATATTCGGTTCCACCGGGGAGCTGTTTTTT

abundance: NA
v_gene: TRBV12-3/TRBV12-4
j_gene: TRBJ1-3
d_gene: NA
CDR3aa: CASRMGSSGNTIYF
CDR3nt: TGTGCCAGCCGGATGGGCTCCTCTGGAAACACCATATATTTT

abundance: NA
v_gene: TRBV10-2
j_gene: TRBJ2-7
d_gene: NA
CDR3aa: CASSETSAGYEQYF
CDR3nt: TGCGCCAGCAGTGAGACCAGCGCGGGCTACGAGCAGTACTTC

abundance: few
v_gene: TRBV28
j_gene: TRBJ1-5
d_gene: NA
CDR3aa: CASSEDTGHQHF
CDR3nt: TGTGCCAGCAGTGAGGACACGGGGCACCAGCATTTT

abundance: many
v_gene: TRBV7-2
j_gene: TRBJ2-5
d_gene: NA
CDR3aa: CASSFSRGVQETQYF
CDR3nt: TGTGCCAGCAGCTTCTCGAGGGGTGTTCAAGAGACCCAGTACTTC

abundance: NA
v_gene: TRBV27
j_gene: TRBJ2-2
d_gene: NA
CDR3aa: CASSSPRTGELFF
CDR3nt: TGTGCCAGCAGTTCGCCACGCACCGGGGAGCTGTTTTTT

abundance: NA
v_gene: TRBV7-8
j_gene: TRBJ2-7
d_gene: NA
CDR3aa: CASSLGTTDYEQYF
CDR3nt: TGTGCCAGCAGCTTAGGGACGACCGACTACGAGCAGTACTTC

abundance: NA
v_gene: TRBV24-1
j_gene: TRBJ2-7
d_gene: NA
CDR3aa: CATSETDGPWYEQYF
CDR3nt: TGTGCCACCAGTGAGACAGACGGGCCATGGTACGAGCAGTACTTC

abundance: few
v_gene: TRBV6-1
j_gene: TRBJ1-3
d_gene: NA
CDR3aa: CASRDRQTTGNTIYF
CDR3nt: TGTGCCAGCAGGGACAGACAGACGACTGGAAACACCATATATTTT

abundance: NA
v_gene: TRBV9
j_gene: TRBJ2-1
d_gene: NA
CDR3aa: CASSVSAGGAINEQFF
CDR3nt: TGTGCCAGCAGCGTATCAGCAGGAGGGGCGATTAATGAGCAGTTCTTC

abundance: NA
v_gene: TRBV5-3
j_gene: TRBJ2-2
d_gene: NA
CDR3aa: CASSAERQGGTGELFF
CDR3nt: TGTGCCAGCAGCGCAGAGCGGCAGGGCGGCACCGGGGAGCTGTTTTTT

abundance: NA
v_gene: TRBV6-5
j_gene: TRBJ2-5
d_gene: TRBD1
CDR3aa: CASSYGSRQGAETQYF
CDR3nt: TGTGCCAGCAGTTACGGGTCTCGTCAGGGGGCAGAGACCCAGTACTTC

abundance: few
v_gene: TRBV27
j_gene: TRBJ2-3
d_gene: NA
CDR3aa: CASRDVLLEGWNTQYF
CDR3nt: TGTGCCAGCAGAGATGTCCTTTTGGAGGGGTGGAATACGCAGTATTTT

abundance: NA
v_gene: TRBV7-2
j_gene: TRBJ2-6
d_gene: NA
CDR3aa: CASSLFWGRANVLTF
CDR3nt: TGTGCCAGCAGCTTATTCTGGGGGAGGGCCAACGTCCTGACTTTC

abundance: NA
v_gene: TRBV7-6
j_gene: TRBJ2-1
d_gene: TRBD2
CDR3aa: CASSALAGEGYNEQFF
CDR3nt: TGTGCTAGCAGCGCCCTAGCGGGGGAGGGCTACAATGAGCAGTTCTTC

abundance: NA
v_gene: TRBV7-2
j_gene: TRBJ2-1
d_gene: NA
CDR3aa: CASSLADVPGNEQFF
CDR3nt: TGTGCCAGCAGCTTAGCGGACGTCCCTGGGAATGAGCAGTTCTTC

abundance: NA
v_gene: TRBV19
j_gene: TRBJ2-1
d_gene: NA
CDR3aa: CASSIGFDEQFF
CDR3nt: TGTGCCAGTAGTATTGGGTTCGATGAGCAGTTCTTC

abundance: NA
v_gene: TRBV20-1
j_gene: TRBJ2-3
d_gene: NA
CDR3aa: CSAEPTALPPSTDTQYF
CDR3nt: TGCAGTGCCGAACCAACCGCACTCCCCCCTAGCACAGATACGCAGTATTTT

abundance: NA
v_gene: TRBV7-9
j_gene: TRBJ2-5
d_gene: NA
CDR3aa: CASSLWTGETQYF
CDR3nt: TGTGCCAGCAGCCTATGGACCGGGGAGACCCAGTACTTC

abundance: many
v_gene: TRBV7-2
j_gene: TRBJ1-1
d_gene: NA
CDR3aa: CASSPSEKRSTEAFF
CDR3nt: TGTGCCAGCAGCCCATCCGAGAAGAGGAGCACTGAAGCTTTCTTT

abundance: few
v_gene: TRBV28
j_gene: TRBJ1-1
d_gene: NA
CDR3aa: CASSAPGGTEAFF
CDR3nt: TGTGCCAGCAGCGCCCCAGGAGGCACTGAAGCTTTCTTT

abundance: NA
v_gene: TRBV7-9
j_gene: TRBJ1-1
d_gene: TRBD1
CDR3aa: CASSLATGGGGVAAFF
CDR3nt: TGTGCCAGCAGCTTAGCCACAGGGGGCGGGGGAGTCGCAGCTTTCTTT

abundance: NA
v_gene: TRBV18
j_gene: TRBJ2-2
d_gene: NA
CDR3aa: CASSPGGVRNGELFF
CDR3nt: TGTGCCAGCTCACCAGGGGGAGTTCGAAACGGGGAGCTGTTTTTT

abundance: NA
v_gene: TRBV5-6
j_gene: TRBJ1-3
d_gene: NA
CDR3aa: CASSFGGINSGNTIYF
CDR3nt: TGTGCCAGCAGCTTCGGGGGGATTAACTCTGGAAACACCATATATTTT

abundance: few
v_gene: TRBV4-3
j_gene: TRBJ1-2
d_gene: NA
CDR3aa: CASSQAQVVDGYTF
CDR3nt: TGCGCCAGCAGCCAAGCGCAGGTAGTAGATGGCTACACCTTC

abundance: NA
v_gene: TRBV12-3/TRBV12-4
j_gene: TRBJ1-2
d_gene: TRBD1
CDR3aa: CASSYRGHGYTF
CDR3nt: TGTGCCAGCAGTTACAGGGGTCATGGCTACACCTTC

abundance: many
v_gene: TRBV7-2
j_gene: TRBJ2-3
d_gene: TRBD2
CDR3aa: CASSPLAGLSTDTQYF
CDR3nt: TGTGCCAGCAGCCCCCTAGCGGGGTTGAGCACAGATACGCAGTATTTT

abundance: NA
v_gene: TRBV6-1
j_gene: TRBJ2-4
d_gene: TRBD1
CDR3aa: CASDPGQRAKNIQYF
CDR3nt: TGTGCCAGCGACCCGGGACAGAGAGCCAAAAACATTCAGTACTTC

abundance: NA
v_gene: TRBV28
j_gene: TRBJ2-5
d_gene: NA
CDR3aa: CASSLIIGETQYF
CDR3nt: TGTGCCAGCAGTTTAATCATCGGAGAGACCCAGTACTTC

abundance: few
v_gene: TRBV5-1
j_gene: TRBJ2-1
d_gene: NA
CDR3aa: CASSLVRGEDEQFF
CDR3nt: TGCGCCAGCAGCTTGGTTCGTGGGGAGGATGAGCAGTTCTTC

abundance: few
v_gene: TRBV12-3/TRBV12-4
j_gene: TRBJ1-2
d_gene: NA
CDR3aa: CASRGGRLDGYTF
CDR3nt: TGTGCCAGCAGAGGGGGGCGGCTGGATGGCTACACCTTC

abundance: NA
v_gene: TRBV2
j_gene: TRBJ1-1
d_gene: NA
CDR3aa: CASPARELGTEAFF
CDR3nt: TGTGCCAGCCCGGCGAGGGAGTTGGGCACTGAAGCTTTCTTT

abundance: NA
v_gene: TRBV28
j_gene: TRBJ2-1
d_gene: TRBD2
CDR3aa: CASSPWGTSGSVINEQFF
CDR3nt: TGTGCCAGCAGCCCGTGGGGGACTAGCGGGAGTGTGATAAATGAGCAGTTCTTC

abundance: NA
v_gene: TRBV27
j_gene: TRBJ1-6
d_gene: NA
CDR3aa: CASSLRGIGRSSSYNSPLHF
CDR3nt: TGTGCCAGCAGTTTACGGGGTATCGGCCGTTCGAGCTCCTATAATTCACCCCTCCACTTT

abundance: once
v_gene: TRBV30
j_gene: TRBJ1-2
d_gene: NA
CDR3aa: CAWSVGINYGYTF
CDR3nt: TGTGCCTGGAGTGTGGGAATTAACTATGGCTACACCTTC

abundance: NA
v_gene: TRBV18
j_gene: TRBJ2-7
d_gene: NA
CDR3aa: CASSHGAEGEQYF
CDR3nt: TGTGCCAGCTCTCACGGGGCGGAAGGGGAGCAGTACTTC

abundance: NA
v_gene: TRBV28
j_gene: TRBJ2-2
d_gene: NA
CDR3aa: CASSPQLLWAAGELFF
CDR3nt: TGTGCCAGCAGTCCCCAACTTCTTTGGGCCGCCGGGGAGCTGTTTTTT

abundance: NA
v_gene: TRBV12-3/TRBV12-4
j_gene: TRBJ1-2
d_gene: NA
CDR3aa: CASGRERFYGYTF
CDR3nt: TGTGCCAGCGGTCGGGAACGGTTCTATGGCTACACCTTC

abundance: few
v_gene: TRBV7-2
j_gene: TRBJ1-1
d_gene: NA
CDR3aa: CASSLGSGQTEAFF
CDR3nt: TGTGCCAGCAGCTTAGGTTCCGGACAGACTGAAGCTTTCTTT

abundance: once
v_gene: TRBV6-8
j_gene: TRBJ1-4
d_gene: NA
CDR3aa: CASSYSRRPATNEKLFF
CDR3nt: TGTGCCAGCAGTTACTCCCGGAGGCCCGCAACTAATGAAAAACTGTTTTTT

abundance: NA
v_gene: TRBV11-2
j_gene: TRBJ1-6
d_gene: TRBD1
CDR3aa: CASSPIAGTGLSPLHF
CDR3nt: TGTGCCAGCAGCCCAATCGCCGGGACAGGGCTTTCACCCCTCCACTTT

abundance: few
v_gene: TRBV7-8
j_gene: TRBJ2-5
d_gene: NA
CDR3aa: CASRGKEETQYF
CDR3nt: TGTGCCAGCAGGGGGAAGGAAGAGACCCAGTACTTC

abundance: NA
v_gene: TRBV28
j_gene: TRBJ1-5
d_gene: NA
CDR3aa: CASSLWDLSNQPQHF
CDR3nt: TGTGCCAGCAGTTTATGGGACCTCAGCAATCAGCCCCAGCATTTT

abundance: NA
v_gene: TRBV20-1
j_gene: TRBJ2-7
d_gene: NA
CDR3aa: CSARGSLAFYEQYF
CDR3nt: TGCAGTGCTAGGGGGTCTTTGGCCTTCTACGAGCAGTACTTC

abundance: NA
v_gene: TRBV7-2
j_gene: TRBJ2-1
d_gene: TRBD1
CDR3aa: CASSSQRLRQGTRSYNEQFF
CDR3nt: TGTGCCAGCAGCTCCCAGCGGCTACGACAGGGGACCAGAAGCTACAATGAGCAGTTCTTC

abundance: NA
v_gene: TRBV5-6
j_gene: TRBJ1-2
d_gene: NA
CDR3aa: CASRLRGGDYGYTF
CDR3nt: TGTGCCAGCAGATTACGGGGAGGGGACTATGGCTACACCTTC

abundance: NA
v_gene: TRBV7-2
j_gene: TRBJ1-1
d_gene: NA
CDR3aa: CASSLKTGPLAFF
CDR3nt: TGTGCCAGCAGCTTAAAGACAGGTCCCCTAGCTTTCTTT

abundance: many
v_gene: TRBV5-6
j_gene: TRBJ1-5
d_gene: NA
CDR3aa: CASSLGGHQPQHF
CDR3nt: TGTGCCAGCAGTTTGGGGGGACATCAGCCCCAGCATTTT

abundance: few
v_gene: TRBV12-3/TRBV12-4
j_gene: TRBJ2-1
d_gene: NA
CDR3aa: CASSFLGEQFF
CDR3nt: TGTGCCAGCAGCTTCCTTGGTGAGCAGTTCTTC

abundance: NA
v_gene: TRBV27
j_gene: TRBJ2-5
d_gene: NA
CDR3aa: CASSLTQALGTQYF
CDR3nt: TGTGCCAGCAGTCTAACTCAGGCCCTGGGGACCCAGTACTTC

abundance: many
v_gene: TRBV7-2
j_gene: TRBJ1-5
d_gene: NA
CDR3aa: CASSLAAAAQHF
CDR3nt: TGTGCCAGCAGCTTAGCGGCGGCCGCCCAGCATTTT